These 3 T cell receptor beta chains share one sample of origin, sequenced in a study of blood T cell repertoires in COVID-19. The method was immunoSEQ multiplex PCR; TCRdb's version includes in-frame clones alone and lacks a portion of them. The sample carries approximately 330,000 clones, over 85% recorded once. The sequenced material came from PBMCs or T cells enriched from blood (not recorded which). These receptor sequences come from a woman under 40 who had recovered from COVID-19.

The CDR3 sequence: CASSFGGIATNEKLFF. The CDR3 DNA sequence: TGTGCCAGCAGCTTTGGGGGGATCGCAACTAATGAAAAACTGTTTTTT. This rearrangement joins TRBV5-4 to TRBJ1-4; TRBD1 is a possible D gene (5 bases). CDR1 SGHNT and CDR2 YYREEE come from the germline V gene (reference sequence). The V end was cut by 2 bases, the J end by 0 bases, with 11 bases between. This CDR3 has 16 residues.

The chain carries TRBV6-4 and TRBJ1-5, with D perhaps TRBD1 (6 bases). This CDR3 contains 16 residues. The ends were cut back, 5 bases at V and 7 bases at J, with 21 bases in the middle. The V gene's germline CDR1 is MRHNA and CDR2 SNTAGT. The CDR3 DNA reads as TGTGCCAGCAGTAAAAGAATGGACAGTTCGGGCCAGCCCCAGCATTTT. It yields the protein CASSKRMDSSGQPQHF.

The V gene is TRBV6-4, the J gene TRBJ1-2, with a weak D call TRBD1 (5 bases). The CDR3 extends over 14 amino acids. Germline V CDR1 and CDR2: MRHNA, SNTAGT. V was pared by 0 bases and J by 7 bases, with 12 bases between. The CDR3 sequence is CASSDSWGDGGYTF. In DNA form, the CDR3 reads TGTGCCAGCAGTGACTCGTGGGGGGATGGTGGCTACACCTTC.